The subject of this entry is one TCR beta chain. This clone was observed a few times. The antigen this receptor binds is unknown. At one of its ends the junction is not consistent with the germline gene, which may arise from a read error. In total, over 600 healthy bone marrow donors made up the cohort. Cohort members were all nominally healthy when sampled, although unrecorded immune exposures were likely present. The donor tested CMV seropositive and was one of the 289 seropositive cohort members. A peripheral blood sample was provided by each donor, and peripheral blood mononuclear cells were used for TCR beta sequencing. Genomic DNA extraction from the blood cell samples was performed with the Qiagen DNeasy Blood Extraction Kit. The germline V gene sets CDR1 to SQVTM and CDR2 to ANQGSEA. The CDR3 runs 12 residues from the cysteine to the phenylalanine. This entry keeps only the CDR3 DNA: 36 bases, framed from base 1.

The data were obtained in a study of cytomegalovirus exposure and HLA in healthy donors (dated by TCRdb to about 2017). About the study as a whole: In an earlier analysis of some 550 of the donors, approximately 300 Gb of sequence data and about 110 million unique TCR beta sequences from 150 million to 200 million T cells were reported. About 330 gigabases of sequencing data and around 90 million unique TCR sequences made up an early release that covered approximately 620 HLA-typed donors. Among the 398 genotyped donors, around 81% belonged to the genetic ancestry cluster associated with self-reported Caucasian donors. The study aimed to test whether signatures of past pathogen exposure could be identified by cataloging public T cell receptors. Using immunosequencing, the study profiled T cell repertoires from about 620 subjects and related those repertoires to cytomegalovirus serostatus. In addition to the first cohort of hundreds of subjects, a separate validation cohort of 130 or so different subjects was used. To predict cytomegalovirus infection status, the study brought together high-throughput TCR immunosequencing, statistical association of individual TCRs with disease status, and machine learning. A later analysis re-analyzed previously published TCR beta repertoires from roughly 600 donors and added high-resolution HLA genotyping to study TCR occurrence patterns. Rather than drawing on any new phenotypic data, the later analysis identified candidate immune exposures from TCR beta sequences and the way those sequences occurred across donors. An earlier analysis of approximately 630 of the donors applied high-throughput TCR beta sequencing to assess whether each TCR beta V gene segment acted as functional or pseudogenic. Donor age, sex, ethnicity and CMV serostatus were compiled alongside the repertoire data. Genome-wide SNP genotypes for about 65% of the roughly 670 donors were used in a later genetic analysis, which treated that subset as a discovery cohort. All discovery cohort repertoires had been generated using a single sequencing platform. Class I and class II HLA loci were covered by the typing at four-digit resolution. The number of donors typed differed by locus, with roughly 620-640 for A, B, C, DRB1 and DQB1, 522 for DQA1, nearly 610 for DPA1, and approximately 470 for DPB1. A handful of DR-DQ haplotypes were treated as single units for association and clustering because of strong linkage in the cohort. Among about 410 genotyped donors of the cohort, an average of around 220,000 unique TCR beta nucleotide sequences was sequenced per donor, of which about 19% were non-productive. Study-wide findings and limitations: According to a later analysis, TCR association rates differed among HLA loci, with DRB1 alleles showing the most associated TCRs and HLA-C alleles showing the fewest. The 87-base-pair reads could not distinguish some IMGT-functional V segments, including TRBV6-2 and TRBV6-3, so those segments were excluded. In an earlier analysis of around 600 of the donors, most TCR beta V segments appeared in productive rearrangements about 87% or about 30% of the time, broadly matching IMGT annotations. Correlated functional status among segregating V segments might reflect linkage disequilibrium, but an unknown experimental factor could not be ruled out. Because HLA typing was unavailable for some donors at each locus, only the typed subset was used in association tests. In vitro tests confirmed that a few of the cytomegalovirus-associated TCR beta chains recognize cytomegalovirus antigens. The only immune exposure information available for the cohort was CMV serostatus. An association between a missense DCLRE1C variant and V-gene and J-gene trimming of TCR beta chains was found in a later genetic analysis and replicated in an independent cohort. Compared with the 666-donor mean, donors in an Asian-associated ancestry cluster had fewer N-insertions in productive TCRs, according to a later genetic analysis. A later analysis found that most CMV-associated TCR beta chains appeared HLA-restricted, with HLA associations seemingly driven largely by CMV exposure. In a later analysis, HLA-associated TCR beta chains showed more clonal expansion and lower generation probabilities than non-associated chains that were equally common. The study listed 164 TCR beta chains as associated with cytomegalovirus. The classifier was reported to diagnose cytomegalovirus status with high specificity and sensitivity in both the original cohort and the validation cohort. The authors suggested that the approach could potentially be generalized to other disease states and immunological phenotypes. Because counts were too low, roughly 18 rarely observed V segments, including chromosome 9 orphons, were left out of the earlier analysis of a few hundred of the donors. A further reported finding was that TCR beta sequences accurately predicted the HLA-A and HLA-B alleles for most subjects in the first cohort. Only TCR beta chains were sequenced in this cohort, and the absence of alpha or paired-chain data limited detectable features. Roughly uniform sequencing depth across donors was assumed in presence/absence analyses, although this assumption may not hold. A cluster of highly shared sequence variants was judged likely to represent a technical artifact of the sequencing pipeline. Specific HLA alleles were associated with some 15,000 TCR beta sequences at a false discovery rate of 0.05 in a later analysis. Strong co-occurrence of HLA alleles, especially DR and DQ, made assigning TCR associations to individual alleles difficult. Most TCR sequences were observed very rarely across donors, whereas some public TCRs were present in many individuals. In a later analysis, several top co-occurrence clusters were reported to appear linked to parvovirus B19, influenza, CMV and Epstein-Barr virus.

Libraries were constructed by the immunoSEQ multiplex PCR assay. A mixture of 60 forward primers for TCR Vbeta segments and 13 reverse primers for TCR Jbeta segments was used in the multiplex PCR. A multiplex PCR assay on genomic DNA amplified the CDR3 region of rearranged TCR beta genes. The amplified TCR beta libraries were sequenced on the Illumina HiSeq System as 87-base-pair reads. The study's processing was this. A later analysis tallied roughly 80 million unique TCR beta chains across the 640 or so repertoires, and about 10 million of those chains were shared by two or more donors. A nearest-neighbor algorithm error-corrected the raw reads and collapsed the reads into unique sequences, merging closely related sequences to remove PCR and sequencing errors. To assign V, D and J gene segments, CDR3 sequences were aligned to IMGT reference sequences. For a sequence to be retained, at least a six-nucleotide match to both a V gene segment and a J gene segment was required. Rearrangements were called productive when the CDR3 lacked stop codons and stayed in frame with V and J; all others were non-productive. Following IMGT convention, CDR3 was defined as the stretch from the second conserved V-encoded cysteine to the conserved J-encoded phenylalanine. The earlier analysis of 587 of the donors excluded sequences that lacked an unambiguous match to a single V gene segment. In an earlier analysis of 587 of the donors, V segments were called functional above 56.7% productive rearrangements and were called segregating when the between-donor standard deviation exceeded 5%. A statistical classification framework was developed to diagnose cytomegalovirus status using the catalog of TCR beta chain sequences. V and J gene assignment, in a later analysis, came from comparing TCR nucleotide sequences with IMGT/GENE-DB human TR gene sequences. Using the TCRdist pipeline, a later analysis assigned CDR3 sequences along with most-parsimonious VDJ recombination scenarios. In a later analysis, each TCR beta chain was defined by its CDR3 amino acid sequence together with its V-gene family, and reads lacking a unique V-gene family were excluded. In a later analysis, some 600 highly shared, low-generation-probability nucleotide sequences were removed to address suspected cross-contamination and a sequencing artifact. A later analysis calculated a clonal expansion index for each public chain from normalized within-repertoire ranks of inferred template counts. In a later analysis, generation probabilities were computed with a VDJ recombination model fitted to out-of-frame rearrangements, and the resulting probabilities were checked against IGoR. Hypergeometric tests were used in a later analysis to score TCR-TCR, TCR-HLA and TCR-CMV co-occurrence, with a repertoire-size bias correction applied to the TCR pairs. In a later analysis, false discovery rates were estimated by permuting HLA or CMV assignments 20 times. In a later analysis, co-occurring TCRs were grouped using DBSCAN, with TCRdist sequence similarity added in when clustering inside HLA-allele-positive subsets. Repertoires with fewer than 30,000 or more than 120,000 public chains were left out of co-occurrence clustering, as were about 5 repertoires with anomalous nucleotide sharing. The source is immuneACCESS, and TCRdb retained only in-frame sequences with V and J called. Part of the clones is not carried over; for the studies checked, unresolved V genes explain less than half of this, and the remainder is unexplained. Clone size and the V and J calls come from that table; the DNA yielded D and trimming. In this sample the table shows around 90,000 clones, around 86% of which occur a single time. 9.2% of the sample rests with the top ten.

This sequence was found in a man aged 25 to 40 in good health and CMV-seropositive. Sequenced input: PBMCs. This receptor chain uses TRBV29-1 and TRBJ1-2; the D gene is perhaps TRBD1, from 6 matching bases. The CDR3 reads CSVGARGYGYPF. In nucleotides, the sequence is TGCAGCGTGGGGGCCCGGGGCTATGGCTACCCCTTC.